This T cell receptor beta chain came from a study of blood T cell repertoires in COVID-19. Assay: immunoSEQ multiplex PCR; the TCRdb copy retains only in-frame clones and omits some. The table lists about 200,000 clones, over 80% of them singletons. Participants were aged roughly 18 to 89 years from 20 to 30 US areas. The CDR3 length is 14 residues. The germline V gene has CDR1 MGHRA and CDR2 YSYEKL. Trimming took off 0 bases at V and 5 bases at J, with 11 bases between the two ends. The genes are TRBV4-1 and TRBJ2-7; a possible D gene is TRBD1 (5 bases). Material for sequencing was PBMCs or T cells enriched from blood (not recorded which). The clonotype comes from a woman aged 30 to 39 who had been exposed to COVID-19. CDR3 sequence: CASSQDSGLDEQYF. CDR3 coding DNA: TGCGCCAGCAGCCAAGATTCAGGGTTGGACGAGCAGTACTTC.